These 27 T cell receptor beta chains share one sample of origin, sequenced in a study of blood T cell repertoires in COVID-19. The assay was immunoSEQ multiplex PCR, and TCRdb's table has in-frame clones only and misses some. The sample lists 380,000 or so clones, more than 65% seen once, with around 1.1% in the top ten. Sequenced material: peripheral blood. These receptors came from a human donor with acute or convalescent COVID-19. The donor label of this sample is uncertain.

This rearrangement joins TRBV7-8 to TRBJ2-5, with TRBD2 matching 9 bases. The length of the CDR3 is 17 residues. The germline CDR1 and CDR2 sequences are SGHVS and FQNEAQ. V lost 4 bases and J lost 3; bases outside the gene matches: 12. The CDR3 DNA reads TGTGCCAGCAGCTCCGCTGGGCTAGCGGGGAGAAAAGAGACCCAGTACTTC. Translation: CASSSAGLAGRKETQYF.

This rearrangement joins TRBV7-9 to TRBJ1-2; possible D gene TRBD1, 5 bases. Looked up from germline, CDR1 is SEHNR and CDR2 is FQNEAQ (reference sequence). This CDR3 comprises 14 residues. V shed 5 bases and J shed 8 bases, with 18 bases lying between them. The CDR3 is CASSLLRGKGGYTF. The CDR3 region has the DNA TGTGCCAGCAGCCTCTTACGGGGGAAGGGCGGCTACACCTTC.

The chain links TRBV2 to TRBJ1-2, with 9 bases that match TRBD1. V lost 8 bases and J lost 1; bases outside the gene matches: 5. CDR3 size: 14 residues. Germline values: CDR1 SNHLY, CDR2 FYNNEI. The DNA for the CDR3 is TGTGCCAGCGGAAGACAGGGGGTTAACTATGGCTACACCTTC. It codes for CASGRQGVNYGYTF. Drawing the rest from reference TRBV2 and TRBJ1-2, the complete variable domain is EPEVTQTPSHQVTQMGQEVILRCVPISNHLYFYWYRQILGQKVEFLVSFYNNEISEKSEIFDDQFSVERPDGSNFTLKIRSTKLEDSAMYFCASGRQGVNYGYTFGSGTRLTVV.

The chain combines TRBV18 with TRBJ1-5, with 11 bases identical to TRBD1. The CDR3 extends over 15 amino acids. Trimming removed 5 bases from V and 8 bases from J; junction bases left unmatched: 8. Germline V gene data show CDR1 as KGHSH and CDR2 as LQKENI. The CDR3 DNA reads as TGTGCCAGCTCATCCGGACAGGGGGCAACGGAGCCCCAGCATTTT. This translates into CASSSGQGATEPQHF.

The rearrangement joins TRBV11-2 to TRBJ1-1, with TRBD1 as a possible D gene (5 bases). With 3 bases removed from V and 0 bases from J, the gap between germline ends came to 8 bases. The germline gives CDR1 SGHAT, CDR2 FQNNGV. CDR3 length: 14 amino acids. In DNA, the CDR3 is TGTGCCAGCAGCTTTACAGGTATGAACACTGAAGCTTTCTTT. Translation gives CASSFTGMNTEAFF.

The CDR3 region has the DNA TGTGCCAGCAGCCTCACTAGCGGCACCAAAAACATTCAGTACTTC. Its translation: CASSLTSGTKNIQYF. The V gene is TRBV3-1 (or the pseudogene TRBV3-2), the J gene TRBJ2-4; TRBD2 aligns across 8 bases. CDR3 length: 15 amino acids. Trimming removed 4 bases from V and 2 bases from J; junction bases left unmatched: 4. CDR1 and CDR2 (germline): LGHDT, YNNKEL (reference sequence).

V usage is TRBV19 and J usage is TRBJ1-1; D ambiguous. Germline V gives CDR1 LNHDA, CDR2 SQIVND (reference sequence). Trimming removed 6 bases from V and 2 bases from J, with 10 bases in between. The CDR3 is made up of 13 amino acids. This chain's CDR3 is CASRSNLNTEAFF. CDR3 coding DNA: TGTGCCAGTAGGTCTAACCTAAACACTGAAGCTTTCTTT. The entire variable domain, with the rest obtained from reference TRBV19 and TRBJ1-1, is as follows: DGGITQSPKYLFRKEGQNVTLSCEQNLNHDAMYWYRQDPGQGLRLIYYSQIVNDFQKGDIAEGYSVSREKKESFPLTVTSAQKNPTAFYLCASRSNLNTEAFFGQGTRLTVV.

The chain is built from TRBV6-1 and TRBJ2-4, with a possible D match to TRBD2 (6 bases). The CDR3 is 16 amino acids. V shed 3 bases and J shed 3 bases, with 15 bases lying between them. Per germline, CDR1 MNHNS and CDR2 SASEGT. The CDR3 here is CASSDHGGADKNIQYF. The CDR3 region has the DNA TGTGCCAGCAGTGACCACGGAGGGGCCGACAAAAACATTCAGTACTTC.

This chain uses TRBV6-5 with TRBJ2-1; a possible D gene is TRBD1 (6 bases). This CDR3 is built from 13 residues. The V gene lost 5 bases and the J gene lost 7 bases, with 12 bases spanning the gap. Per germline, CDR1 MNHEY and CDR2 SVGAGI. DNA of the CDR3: TGTGCCAGCAGTCAGGGGTCTCGGAATGAGCAGTTCTTC. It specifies CASSQGSRNEQFF.

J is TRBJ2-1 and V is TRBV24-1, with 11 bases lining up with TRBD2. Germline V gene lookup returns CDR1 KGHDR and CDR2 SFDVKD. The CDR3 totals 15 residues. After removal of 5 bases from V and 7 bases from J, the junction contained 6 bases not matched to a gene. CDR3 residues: CATSVGTSGINEQFF. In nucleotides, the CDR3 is TGTGCCACCAGTGTAGGGACTAGCGGAATTAATGAGCAGTTCTTC.

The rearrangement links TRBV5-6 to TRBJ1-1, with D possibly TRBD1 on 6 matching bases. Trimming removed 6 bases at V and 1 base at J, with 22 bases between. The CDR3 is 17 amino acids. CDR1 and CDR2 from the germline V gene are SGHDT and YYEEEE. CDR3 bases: TGTGCCAGCATCGAGGTCGGTGGGGGCGCGGGGAACACTGAAGCTTTCTTT. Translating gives CASIEVGGGAGNTEAFF.

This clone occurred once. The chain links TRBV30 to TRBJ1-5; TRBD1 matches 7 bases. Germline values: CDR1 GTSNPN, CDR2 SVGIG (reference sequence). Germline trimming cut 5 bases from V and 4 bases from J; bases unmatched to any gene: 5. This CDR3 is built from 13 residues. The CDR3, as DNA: TGTGCCTGGGCTGAACAGGGGAATCAGCCCCAGCATTTT. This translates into CAWAEQGNQPQHF.

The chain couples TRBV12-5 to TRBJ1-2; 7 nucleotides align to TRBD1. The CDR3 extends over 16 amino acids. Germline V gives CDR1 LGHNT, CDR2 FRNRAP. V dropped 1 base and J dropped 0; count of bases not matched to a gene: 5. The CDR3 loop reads CASGLGQGVANYGYTF. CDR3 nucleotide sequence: TGTGCTAGTGGTTTGGGTCAGGGGGTCGCTAACTATGGCTACACCTTC.

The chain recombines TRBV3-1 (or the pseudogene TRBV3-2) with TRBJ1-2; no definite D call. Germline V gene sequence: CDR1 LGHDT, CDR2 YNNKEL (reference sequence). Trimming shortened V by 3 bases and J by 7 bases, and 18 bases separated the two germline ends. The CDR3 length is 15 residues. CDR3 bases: TGTGCCAGCAGCCACCTTTGGGCCCCTGAAAGTGGCTACACCTTC. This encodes CASSHLWAPESGYTF.

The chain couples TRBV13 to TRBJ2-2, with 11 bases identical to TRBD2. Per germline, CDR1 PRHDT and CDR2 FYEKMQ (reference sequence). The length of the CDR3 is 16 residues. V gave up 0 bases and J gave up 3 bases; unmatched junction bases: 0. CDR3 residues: CASSLGLAGDTGELFF. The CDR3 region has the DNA TGTGCCAGCAGCTTAGGACTAGCGGGGGACACCGGGGAGCTGTTTTTT.

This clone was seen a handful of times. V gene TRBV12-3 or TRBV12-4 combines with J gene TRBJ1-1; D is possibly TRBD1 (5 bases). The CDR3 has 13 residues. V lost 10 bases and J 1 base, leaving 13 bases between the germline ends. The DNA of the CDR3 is TGTGCCACCACGACAGTATGGAACACTGAAGCTTTCTTT. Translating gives CATTTVWNTEAFF.

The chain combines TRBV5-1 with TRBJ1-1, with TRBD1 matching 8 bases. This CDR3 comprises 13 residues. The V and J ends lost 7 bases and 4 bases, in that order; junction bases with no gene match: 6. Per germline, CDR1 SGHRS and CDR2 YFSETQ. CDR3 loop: CASHGQGGTEAFF. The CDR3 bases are TGCGCCAGCCACGGACAGGGTGGCACTGAAGCTTTCTTT.

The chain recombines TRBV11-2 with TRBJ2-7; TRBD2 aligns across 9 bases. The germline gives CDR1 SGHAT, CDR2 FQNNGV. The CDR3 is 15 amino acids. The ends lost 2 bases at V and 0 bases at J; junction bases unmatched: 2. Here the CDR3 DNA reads TGTGCCAGCAGCTTATTAGCGGGGGACTCCTACGAGCAGTACTTC. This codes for CASSLLAGDSYEQYF.

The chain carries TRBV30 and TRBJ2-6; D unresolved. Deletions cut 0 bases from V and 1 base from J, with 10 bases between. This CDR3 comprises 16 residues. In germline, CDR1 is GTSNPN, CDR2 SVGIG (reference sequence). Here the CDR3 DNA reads TGTGCCTGGAGTGTACGGGTCCCATCTGGGGCCAACGTCCTGACTTTC. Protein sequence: CAWSVRVPSGANVLTF.

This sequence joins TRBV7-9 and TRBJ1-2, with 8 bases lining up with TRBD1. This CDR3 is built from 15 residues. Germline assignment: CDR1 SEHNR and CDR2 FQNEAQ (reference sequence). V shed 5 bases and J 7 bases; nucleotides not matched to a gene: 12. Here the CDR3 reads CASSLQPDRVGGYTF. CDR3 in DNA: TGTGCCAGCAGCCTTCAACCGGACAGGGTAGGTGGCTACACCTTC.

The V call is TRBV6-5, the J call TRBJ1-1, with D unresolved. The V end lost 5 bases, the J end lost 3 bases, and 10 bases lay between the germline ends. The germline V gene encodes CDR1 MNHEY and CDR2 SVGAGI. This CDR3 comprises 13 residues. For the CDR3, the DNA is TGTGCCAGCAGTCAATGGAGGGACACTGAAGCTTTCTTT. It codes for CASSQWRDTEAFF.

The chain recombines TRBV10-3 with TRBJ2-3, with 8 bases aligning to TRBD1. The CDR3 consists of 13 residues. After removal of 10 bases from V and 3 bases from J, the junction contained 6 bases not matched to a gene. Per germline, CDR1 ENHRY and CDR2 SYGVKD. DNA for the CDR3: TGTGCCAGCCGACAGGGGCTAACAGATACGCAGTATTTT. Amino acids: CASRQGLTDTQYF.

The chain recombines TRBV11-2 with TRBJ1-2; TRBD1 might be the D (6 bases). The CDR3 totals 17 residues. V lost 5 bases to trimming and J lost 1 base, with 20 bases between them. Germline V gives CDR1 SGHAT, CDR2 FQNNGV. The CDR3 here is CASSPRTAISYNYGYTF. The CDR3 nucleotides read TGTGCCAGCAGCCCAAGGACAGCTATAAGCTATAACTATGGCTACACCTTC.

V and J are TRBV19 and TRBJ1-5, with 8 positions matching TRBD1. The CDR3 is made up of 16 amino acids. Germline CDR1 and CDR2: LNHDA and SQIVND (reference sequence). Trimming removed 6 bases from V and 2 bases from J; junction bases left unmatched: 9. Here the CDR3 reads CASRLQGEAGNQPQHF. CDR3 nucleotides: TGTGCCAGTAGGTTACAGGGGGAGGCTGGCAATCAGCCCCAGCATTTT.

The CDR3 reads CSASPDRAAVRGYTF. The CDR3, as DNA: TGCAGTGCTAGTCCGGACAGGGCTGCTGTGCGTGGCTACACCTTC. The rearrangement links TRBV20-1 to TRBJ1-2, with 8 bases that match TRBD1. Germline CDR1 is DFQATT and CDR2 is SNEGSKA (reference sequence). CDR3 length equals 15 residues. Unmatched junction bases numbered 13, after V lost 3 bases and J lost 7 bases.

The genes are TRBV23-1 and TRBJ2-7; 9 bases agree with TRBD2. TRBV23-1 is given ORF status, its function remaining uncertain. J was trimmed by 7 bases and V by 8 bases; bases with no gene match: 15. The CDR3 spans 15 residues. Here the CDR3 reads CASRRSSGTRGEQYF. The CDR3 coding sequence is TGCGCCAGCCGCCGATCTAGCGGGACACGGGGAGAGCAGTACTTC.

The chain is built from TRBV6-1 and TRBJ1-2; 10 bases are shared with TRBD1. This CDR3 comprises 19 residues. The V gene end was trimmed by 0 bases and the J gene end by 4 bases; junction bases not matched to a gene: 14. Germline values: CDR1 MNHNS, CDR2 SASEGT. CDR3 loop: CASSEAPGTGVRRGYGYTF. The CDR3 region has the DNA TGTGCCAGCAGTGAAGCGCCTGGGACAGGGGTACGTCGTGGCTATGGCTACACCTTC.